These 27 T cell receptor beta chains came from one sample sequenced in a study of T cell responses to AZD1222 COVID-19 vaccine. TCRdb's table, derived via immunoSEQ multiplex PCR, lists solely in-frame clones and lacks some. Of around 140,000 clones in the sample, over 90% were seen once. The specimen was peripheral blood, collected on day 0 of AZD1222 vaccination. The receptors stem from an adult in good health.

The chain is built from TRBV3-1 (or the pseudogene TRBV3-2) and TRBJ2-1, with TRBD1 matching 8 bases. The CDR3 length is 16 residues. Germline assignment: CDR1 LGHDT and CDR2 YNNKEL (reference sequence). V shed 0 bases, J shed 7 bases, and the junction held 8 bases outside the gene matches. The CDR3 DNA reads as TGTGCCAGCAGCCAAGAAGGTTACGACAGGGGTAATGAGCAGTTCTTC. It specifies CASSQEGYDRGNEQFF.

This clone occurred once. This chain links TRBV24-1 with TRBJ1-5; D gene unclear. Germline CDR1 KGHDR, CDR2 SFDVKD. V dropped 6 bases and J dropped 1 base, with 3 bases sitting between them. The CDR3 has 12 residues. Here the CDR3 DNA reads TGTGCCACCAGTCGGAGCAATCAGCCCCAGCATTTT. It encodes CATSRSNQPQHF.

V is TRBV6-5 and J is TRBJ1-2; D is unclear. This CDR3 region has 12 residues. V lost 2 bases and J lost 4, with 5 bases in between. CDR1 and CDR2 (germline): MNHEY, SVGAGI. The CDR3 DNA is TGTGCCAGCAGTTACGATGCCTATGGCTACACCTTC. Its protein is CASSYDAYGYTF.

The chain uses TRBV11-2 and TRBJ2-1; D gene unclear. The CDR3 is 13 residues long. CDR1 and CDR2 from the germline V gene are SGHAT and FQNNGV. V lost 0 bases, J lost 6 bases, and 6 bases lay in between. The CDR3 loop reads CASSLESRNEQFF. The CDR3 DNA sequence: TGTGCCAGCAGCTTAGAGTCACGCAATGAGCAGTTCTTC. Full variable domain (rest looked up from reference TRBV11-2 and TRBJ2-1): EAGVAQSPRYKIIEKRQSVAFWCNPISGHATLYWYQQILGQGPKLLIQFQNNGVVDDSQLPKDRFSAERLKGVDSTLKIQPAKLEDSAVYLCASSLESRNEQFFGPGTRLTVL.

This chain connects TRBV10-2 to TRBJ1-1; no clear D. Germline V gene lookup returns CDR1 WSHSY and CDR2 SAAADI. The CDR3 is 12 amino acids. The ends were cut back, 6 bases at V and 1 base at J, with 6 bases in the middle. CDR3 sequence reads: CASREPNTEAFF. The CDR3 DNA sequence: TGCGCCAGCAGGGAACCGAACACTGAAGCTTTCTTT.

The rearrangement joins TRBV11-2 to TRBJ2-1; 9 bases map to TRBD1. The J segment lost 14 bases and the V segment lost 5 bases, leaving 10 bases of the junction unmatched. The CDR3 is 13 residues long. From germline, CDR1 is SGHAT and CDR2 FQNNGV. CDR3 protein: CASSEGGGTGKFF. CDR3 nucleotide sequence: TGTGCCAGCAGCGAGGGGGGCGGGACAGGGAAGTTCTTC.

The chain employs TRBV9 and TRBJ2-5; maybe TRBD2 (6 bases). This CDR3 has 15 residues. In germline, CDR1 is SGDLS, CDR2 YYNGEE. Trimming took 1 base from V and 4 from J, leaving 14 bases between them. The CDR3 DNA is TGTGCCAGCAGCGTATGGGGGGATCAGGGAGAGACCCAGTACTTC. It codes for CASSVWGDQGETQYF.

This chain links TRBV28 with TRBJ1-1; the D gene is possibly TRBD1 (5 bases). This CDR3 is built from 14 residues. Germline CDR1 MDHEN, CDR2 SYDVKM. V lost 4 bases and J 6 bases, leaving 15 bases between the germline ends. CDR3 amino acids: CASSSSGSRAEAFF. CDR3 bases: TGTGCCAGCAGTTCCTCAGGGAGTAGGGCTGAAGCTTTCTTT.

The rearrangement uses TRBV4-1 and TRBJ1-2, with 10 positions matching TRBD1. The V gene end was trimmed by 6 bases and the J gene end by 3 bases; junction bases not matched to a gene: 7. Germline V gene data show CDR1 as MGHRA and CDR2 as YSYEKL. The CDR3 has 15 residues. CDR3: CASSLAGTGDYGYTF. As DNA, the CDR3 is TGCGCCAGCAGTTTGGCCGGGACAGGGGACTATGGCTACACCTTC.

The genes are TRBV7-2 and TRBJ2-7; TRBD2 might be the D (6 bases). The CDR3 has 15 amino acids. Trimming shortened V by 5 bases and J by 3 bases, and 17 bases separated the two germline ends. The germline gives CDR1 SGHTA, CDR2 FQGNSA. The CDR3 reads CASSPQFWGGYEQYF. Written as DNA, the CDR3 is TGTGCCAGCAGCCCGCAATTTTGGGGAGGCTACGAGCAGTACTTC.

The V call is TRBV6-5, the J call TRBJ1-1, with 8 positions matching TRBD1. Losses at the gene ends were 6 bases for V and 2 bases for J; bases not matched to a gene: 5. Germline CDR1 and CDR2: MNHEY and SVGAGI. This CDR3 contains 14 residues. The CDR3 coding sequence is TGTGCCAGCAGCTTGACAGGGGTAAACACTGAAGCTTTCTTT. Its translation: CASSLTGVNTEAFF.

The rearrangement uses TRBV3-1 (or the pseudogene TRBV3-2) and TRBJ1-1; possibly TRBD1 for D (6 bases). Germline-derived CDR1 and CDR2 are LGHDT and YNNKEL (reference sequence). This CDR3 spans 13 amino acids. V shed 8 bases and J shed 1 base, with 11 bases lying between them. CDR3 loop: CASGRTENTEAFF. In DNA form, the CDR3 reads TGTGCCAGCGGTAGGACAGAGAACACTGAAGCTTTCTTT.

J is TRBJ2-2 and V is TRBV30; 9 nucleotides match TRBD1. CDR1 GTSNPN and CDR2 SVGIG come from the germline V gene (reference sequence). The CDR3 is made up of 16 amino acids. J gave up 5 bases and V 0 bases, and 7 bases lay outside the gene matches. CDR3 in amino acids: CAWSVTGTGRTGELFF. CDR3 nucleotides: TGTGCCTGGAGTGTAACGGGGACAGGGAGAACCGGGGAGCTGTTTTTT.

This clone was recorded once. V is TRBV28 and J is TRBJ1-4, with D perhaps matching TRBD1 (5 bases). Trimming took 4 bases from V and 8 from J, leaving 20 bases between them. The germline CDR1 and CDR2 sequences are MDHEN and SYDVKM. The CDR3 contains 16 residues. DNA for the CDR3: TGTGCCAGCAGTTCGGTGATGCAGGGAGGCCGGGAAAAACTGTTTTTT. Translating gives CASSSVMQGGREKLFF.

V usage is TRBV28 and J usage is TRBJ2-7, with 13 bases lining up with TRBD2. Looked up from germline, CDR1 is MDHEN and CDR2 is SYDVKM. The CDR3 extends over 13 amino acids. V lost 8 bases to trimming and J lost 5 bases; unmatched junction nucleotides: 3. CDR3 sequence (DNA): TGTGCCAGCCGGACTAGCGGGAGCCACGAGCAGTACTTC. Translation: CASRTSGSHEQYF. The full variable domain, its missing parts supplied by reference TRBV28 and TRBJ2-7, is DVKVTQSSRYLVKRTGEKVFLECVQDMDHENMFWYRQDPGLGLRLIYFSYDVKMKEKGDIPEGYSVSREKKERFSLILESASTNQTSMYLCASRTSGSHEQYFGPGTRLTVT.

The V gene is TRBV27, the J gene TRBJ1-5, with D uncertain. The CDR3 has 13 residues. CDR1 MNHEY and CDR2 SMNVEV come from the germline V gene (reference sequence). V was trimmed by 3 bases and J by 4 bases, leaving 7 bases between them. The CDR3 region is CASSFASNQPQHF. CDR3 coding DNA: TGTGCCAGCAGTTTTGCAAGTAATCAGCCCCAGCATTTT.

This chain uses TRBV4-2 with TRBJ2-3, with D uncertain. The CDR3 length is 13 residues. CDR1 LGHNA and CDR2 YNFKEQ come from the germline V gene. Trimming left V 0 bases short and J 10 bases short, with 11 bases between. The CDR3 coding sequence is TGTGCCAGCAGCCAAGATCGGAGAGACGCGCAGTATTTT. Encoded protein: CASSQDRRDAQYF.

V and J are TRBV30 and TRBJ1-1; TRBD1 agrees at 7 bases. The CDR3 has 14 residues. The ends lost 0 bases at V and 7 bases at J; junction bases unmatched: 8. Germline CDR1 GTSNPN, CDR2 SVGIG (reference sequence). The CDR3 region has the DNA TGTGCCTGGAGTGTACGGTCAGGGGGTAATGAAGCTTTCTTT. This encodes CAWSVRSGGNEAFF.

This sequence joins TRBV5-8 and TRBJ1-1; D gene uncertain. The ends were cut back, 0 bases at V and 11 bases at J, with 14 bases in the middle. The CDR3 has 13 residues. Germline V gene data show CDR1 as SGHTS and CDR2 as YDEGEE. DNA for the CDR3: TGTGCCAGCAGCTTGGCACAAGGGATTGGGGCTTTCTTT. Protein product: CASSLAQGIGAFF.

This chain links TRBV30 with TRBJ2-7; TRBD2 aligns across 9 bases. Germline V gene sequence: CDR1 GTSNPN, CDR2 SVGIG (reference sequence). Trimming at V came to 0 bases and at J to 2 bases, leaving 5 bases not matched to a gene. The CDR3 is made up of 15 amino acids. The CDR3 DNA reads as TGTGCCTGGAGTGTACGGGGACTAGCAACCTACGAGCAGTACTTC. It codes for CAWSVRGLATYEQYF.

The J gene is TRBJ1-2, the V gene TRBV7-9, with a weak D call TRBD1 (6 bases). In germline, CDR1 is SEHNR, CDR2 FQNEAQ (reference sequence). V was clipped by 5 bases and J by 2 bases, with 18 bases between them. This CDR3 is built from 16 residues. The CDR3 DNA sequence: TGTGCCAGCAGCGAAGGGGTCTGGGGGCAAAACTATGGCTACACCTTC. It yields the protein CASSEGVWGQNYGYTF.

The rearrangement links TRBV7-9 to TRBJ2-1; D gene uncertain. The ends were cut back, 5 bases at V and 7 bases at J, with 15 bases in the middle. The CDR3 contains 14 residues. Germline loops: CDR1 SEHNR, CDR2 FQNEAQ (reference sequence). The CDR3 loop is CASSPPPLGNEQFF. The CDR3 DNA reads TGTGCCAGCAGCCCCCCCCCGCTAGGGAATGAGCAGTTCTTC.

V gene TRBV19 combines with J gene TRBJ1-2, with TRBD1 matching over 8 bases. Germline CDR1 reads LNHDA; CDR2 reads SQIVND (reference sequence). With 9 bases clipped from V and 0 bases from J, the junction kept 3 bases outside the gene matches. This CDR3 contains 13 residues. The CDR3 DNA is TGTGCCAGCAGGACAGGGACTAACTATGGCTACACCTTC. Encoded protein: CASRTGTNYGYTF. The full variable domain, its missing parts supplied by reference TRBV19 and TRBJ1-2, is DGGITQSPKYLFRKEGQNVTLSCEQNLNHDAMYWYRQDPGQGLRLIYYSQIVNDFQKGDIAEGYSVSREKKESFPLTVTSAQKNPTAFYLCASRTGTNYGYTFGSGTRLTVV.

The chain recombines TRBV4-3 with TRBJ1-1; no clear D. The CDR3 has 17 amino acids. Looked up from germline, CDR1 is LGHNA and CDR2 is YSLEER. Trimming took 0 bases from V and 2 from J, leaving 16 bases between them. The CDR3: CASSQDHPRNVNTEAFF. The CDR3 DNA reads TGCGCCAGCAGCCAAGATCACCCCCGAAATGTCAACACTGAAGCTTTCTTT.

Concerning this clone: A much larger clone differs from this one at a single base, so this may be a read error. The chain recombines TRBV25-1 with TRBJ2-6; no definite D call. The germline CDR1 and CDR2 sequences are MGHDK and SYGVNS. This CDR3 contains 13 residues. V shed 6 bases and J shed 0 bases, with 3 bases lying between them. CDR3 residues: CASRPSGANVLTF. CDR3 in DNA: TGTGCCAGCAGACCCTCTGGGGCCAACGTCCTGACTTTC.

J is TRBJ1-1 and V is TRBV28; no clear D gene. The CDR3 covers 15 residues. V was pared by 4 bases and J by 1 base, with 13 bases between. Germline CDR1 reads MDHEN; CDR2 reads SYDVKM. CDR3 amino acids: CASSSGRRANTEAFF. The DNA for the CDR3 is TGTGCCAGCAGTTCCGGACGGAGAGCGAACACTGAAGCTTTCTTT.

The rearrangement links TRBV23-1 to TRBJ1-6; perhaps TRBD1 as D (5 bases). TRBV23-1 falls under the ORF class, with uncertain function. V dropped 0 bases and J dropped 11 bases, with 17 bases sitting between them. CDR3 length: 16 residues. The CDR3 coding sequence is TGCGCCAGCAGTCAATCTGGATCCGGGGACTCCACACCCCTCCACTTT. Its translation is CASSQSGSGDSTPLHF.